The entry below describes one TCR beta chain. Its matching antigen is unknown. This sample was included in a study of cytomegalovirus exposure and HLA in healthy donors. Study results and caveats: The authors later linked a missense DCLRE1C variant to TCR beta V- and J-gene trimming. Rare TCR sequences predominated, though certain public TCRs were found in many donors.

V was cut by 1 base and J by 0 bases, with 17 bases left in between. The CDR3 sequence is 18 residues long. CDR1 and CDR2 from the germline V gene are SGHDT and YYEEEE. Primers included in the PCR were 60 Vbeta and 13 Jbeta primers. In the study's own analysis: The authors later counted 70 million to 80 million unique TCR beta chains, 9 million to 14 million of them shared. Assay used: immunoSEQ multiplex PCR; TCRdb lists only in-frame clones, some missing. Clone size and V and J calls were adopted from that table, with D and trimming inferred from the DNA. The repertoire has about 200,000 clones, 82% of them found once; the top ten carry 0.098%.

The receptor's source is a boy aged 2 to 10 in good health and CMV-seronegative. Sequences were obtained from PBMCs. V and J are TRBV5-6 and TRBJ2-1; TRBD1 might be the D (6 bases). For the CDR3, the DNA is TGTGCCAGCAGCTTGCTTAGCCTCAGGGGTAGCTCCTACAATGAGCAGTTCTTC. Translating it yields CASSLLSLRGSSYNEQFF.